The rows below give T cell receptor beta chains drawn from one sample of a study of shared clonotypes between healthy human individuals. Profiled with immunoSEQ multiplex PCR; TCRdb holds only in-frame clones, not every one. The table has about 1 million clones, roughly 80% seen once. Sequenced material: memory CD4+ T cells sorted from blood. These receptors originate from a man younger than 30 in good health. Both conserved end residues are part of each CDR3. A D gene is named only where the DNA matches it firmly. A clone size is listed for some rows: how often the clone was seen (once, few, many), or a class if it is expanded.

once	TRBJ2-7	TRBV4-3	NA	CASSQTWDPSYEQYF	TGCGCCAGCAGCCAAACCTGGGATCCCTCCTACGAGCAGTACTTC
NA	TRBJ2-5	TRBV14	TRBD2	CASSPIAGTRKETQYF	TGTGCCAGCAGCCCGATAGCGGGAACGAGGAAAGAGACCCAGTACTTC
NA	TRBJ2-7	TRBV13	TRBD2	CASSYRRGVYEQYF	TGTGCCAGCAGCTATCGACGGGGGGTCTACGAGCAGTACTTC
NA	TRBJ2-7	TRBV5-1	TRBD1	CASSSGQGSDEQYF	TGCGCCAGCAGCTCGGGACAGGGGAGCGACGAGCAGTACTTC
once	TRBJ2-6	TRBV5-1	NA	CASSLAVGSGANVLTF	TGCGCCAGCAGCTTGGCCGTCGGGAGCGGGGCCAACGTCCTGACTTTC
NA	TRBJ1-1	TRBV6-1	NA	CASSEARAANMNTEAFF	TGTGCCAGCAGTGAAGCTCGGGCAGCGAACATGAACACTGAAGCTTTCTTT
few	TRBJ2-1	TRBV14	NA	CASSHLGVNPLSYNEQFF	TGTGCCAGCAGCCATCTAGGGGTTAATCCCCTCTCCTACAATGAGCAGTTCTTC
NA	TRBJ2-4	TRBV4-1	NA	CASSPIILAKNIQYF	TGCGCCAGCAGCCCGATAATACTAGCCAAAAACATTCAGTACTTC
NA	TRBJ2-7	TRBV5-1	TRBD1	CASSTGQGAFYEQYF	TGCGCCAGCAGCACGGGACAGGGGGCGTTCTACGAGCAGTACTTC
NA	TRBJ2-2	TRBV9	NA	CASSPQGPWYTGELFF	TGTGCCAGCAGCCCCCAAGGACCGTGGTATACCGGGGAGCTGTTTTTT
NA	TRBJ1-1	TRBV19	TRBD1	CASSIDPRDRSTEAFF	TGTGCCAGTAGTATAGACCCTAGGGACAGAAGCACTGAAGCTTTCTTT
NA	TRBJ2-3	TRBV5-4	TRBD1	CASSRDRADTQYF	TGTGCCAGCAGCCGTGACAGGGCAGATACGCAGTATTTT